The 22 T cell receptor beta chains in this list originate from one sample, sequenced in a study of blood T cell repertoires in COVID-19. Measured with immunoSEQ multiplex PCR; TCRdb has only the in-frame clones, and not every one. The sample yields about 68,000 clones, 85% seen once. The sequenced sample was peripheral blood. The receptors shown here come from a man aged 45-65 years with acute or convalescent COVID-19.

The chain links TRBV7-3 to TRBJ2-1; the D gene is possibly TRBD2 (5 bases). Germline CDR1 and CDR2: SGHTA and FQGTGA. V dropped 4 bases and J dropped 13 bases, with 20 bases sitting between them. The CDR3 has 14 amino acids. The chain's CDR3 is CASSSDYSVGEQFF. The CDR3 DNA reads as TGTGCCAGCAGCTCCGACTATAGCGTTGGGGAACAGTTCTTC.

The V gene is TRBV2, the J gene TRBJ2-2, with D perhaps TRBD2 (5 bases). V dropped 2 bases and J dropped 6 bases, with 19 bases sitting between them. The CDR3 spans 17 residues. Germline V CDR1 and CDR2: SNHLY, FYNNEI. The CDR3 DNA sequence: TGTGCCAGCAGTGAAACCTACGGGGTAATAGCCCCCGGGGAGCTGTTTTTT. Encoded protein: CASSETYGVIAPGELFF.

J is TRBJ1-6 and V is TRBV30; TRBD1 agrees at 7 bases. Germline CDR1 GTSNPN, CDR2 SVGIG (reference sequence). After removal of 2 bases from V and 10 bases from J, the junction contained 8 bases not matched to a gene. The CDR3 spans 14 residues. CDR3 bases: TGTGCCTGGAGTACCGGGACAGAGGGCTCACCCCTCCACTTT. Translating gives CAWSTGTEGSPLHF.

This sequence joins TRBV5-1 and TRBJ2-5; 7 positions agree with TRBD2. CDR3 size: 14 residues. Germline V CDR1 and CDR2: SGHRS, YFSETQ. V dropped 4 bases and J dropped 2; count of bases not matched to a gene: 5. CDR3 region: CASSPLAVQETQYF. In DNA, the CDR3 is TGCGCCAGCAGCCCCCTAGCGGTTCAAGAGACCCAGTACTTC.

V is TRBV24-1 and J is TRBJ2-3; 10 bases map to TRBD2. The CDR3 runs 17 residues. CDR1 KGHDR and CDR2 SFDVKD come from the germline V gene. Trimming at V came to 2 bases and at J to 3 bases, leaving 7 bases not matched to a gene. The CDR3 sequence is CATSDSGTSVRTDTQYF. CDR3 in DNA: TGTGCCACCAGTGATTCCGGGACTAGCGTTCGGACAGATACGCAGTATTTT.

DNA of the CDR3: TGTGCCAGCAGCTTAGCACCCCTGCGGGGGGGTGTGACCCAGTACTTC. It yields the protein CASSLAPLRGGVTQYF. The J gene is TRBJ2-5, the V gene TRBV11-1, with 9 positions matching TRBD2. Germline trimming cut 0 bases from V and 7 bases from J; bases unmatched to any gene: 9. In germline, CDR1 is SGHAT, CDR2 FQDESV (reference sequence). This CDR3 spans 16 amino acids.

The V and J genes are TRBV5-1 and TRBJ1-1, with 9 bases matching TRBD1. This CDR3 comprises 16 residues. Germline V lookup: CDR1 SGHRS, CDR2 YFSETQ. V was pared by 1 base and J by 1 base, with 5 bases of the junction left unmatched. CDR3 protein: CASSLPRTGENTEAFF. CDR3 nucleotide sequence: TGCGCCAGCAGCTTGCCCCGGACAGGGGAGAACACTGAAGCTTTCTTT.

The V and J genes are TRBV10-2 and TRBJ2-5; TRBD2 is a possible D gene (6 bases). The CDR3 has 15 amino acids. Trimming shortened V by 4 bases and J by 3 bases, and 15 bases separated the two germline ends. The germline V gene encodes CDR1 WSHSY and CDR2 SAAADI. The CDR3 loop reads CASSGSSAGKETQYF. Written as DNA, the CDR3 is TGCGCCAGCAGTGGAAGTAGCGCGGGGAAAGAGACCCAGTACTTC.

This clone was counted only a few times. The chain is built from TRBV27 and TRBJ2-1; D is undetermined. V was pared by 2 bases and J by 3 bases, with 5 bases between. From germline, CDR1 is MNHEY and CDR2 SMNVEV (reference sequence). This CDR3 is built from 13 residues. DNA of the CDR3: TGTGCCAGCAGTTTAAGCCGCTACAATGAGCAGTTCTTC. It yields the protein CASSLSRYNEQFF.

CDR3 in amino acids: CASSLESSGVREQFF. The CDR3 coding sequence is TGTGCCAGCAGCTTAGAGTCCAGCGGGGTTCGTGAGCAGTTCTTC. The rearrangement uses TRBV13 and TRBJ2-1; 7 bases agree with TRBD2. Germline values: CDR1 PRHDT, CDR2 FYEKMQ (reference sequence). CDR3 size: 15 residues. Trimming removed 1 base from V and 9 bases from J; junction bases left unmatched: 9.

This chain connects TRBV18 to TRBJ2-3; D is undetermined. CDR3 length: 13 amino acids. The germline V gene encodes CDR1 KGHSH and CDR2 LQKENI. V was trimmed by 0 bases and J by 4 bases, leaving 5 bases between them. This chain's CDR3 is CASSPPEADTQYF. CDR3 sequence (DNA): TGTGCCAGCTCACCACCTGAGGCAGATACGCAGTATTTT.

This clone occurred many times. CDR3 coding DNA: TGTGCCAGCACGACGGGCAATGAGCAGTTCTTC. Protein sequence: CASTTGNEQFF. This chain links TRBV6-6 with TRBJ2-1; no clear D gene. This CDR3 comprises 11 residues. The V gene lost 7 bases and the J gene lost 6 bases, with 7 bases spanning the gap. CDR1 is MNHNY, CDR2 SVGAGI, per germline (reference sequence).

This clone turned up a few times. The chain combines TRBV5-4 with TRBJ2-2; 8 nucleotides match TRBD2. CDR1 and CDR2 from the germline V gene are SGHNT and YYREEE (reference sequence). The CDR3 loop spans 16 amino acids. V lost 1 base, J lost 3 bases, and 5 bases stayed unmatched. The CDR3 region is CASSLIAGGDTGELFF. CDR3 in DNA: TGTGCCAGCAGCTTGATTGCGGGGGGCGACACCGGGGAGCTGTTTTTT.

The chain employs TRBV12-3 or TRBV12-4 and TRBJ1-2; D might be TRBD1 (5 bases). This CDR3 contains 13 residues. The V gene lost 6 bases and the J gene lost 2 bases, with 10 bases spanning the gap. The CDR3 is CASRARDNYGYTF. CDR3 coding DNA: TGTGCCAGCAGGGCGCGGGACAACTATGGCTACACCTTC.

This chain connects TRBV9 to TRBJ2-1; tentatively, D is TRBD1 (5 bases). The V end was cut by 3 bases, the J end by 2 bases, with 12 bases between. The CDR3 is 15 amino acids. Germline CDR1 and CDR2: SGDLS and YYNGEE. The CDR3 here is CASSAQGTTYNEQFF. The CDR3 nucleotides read TGTGCCAGCAGCGCTCAGGGTACAACCTACAATGAGCAGTTCTTC.

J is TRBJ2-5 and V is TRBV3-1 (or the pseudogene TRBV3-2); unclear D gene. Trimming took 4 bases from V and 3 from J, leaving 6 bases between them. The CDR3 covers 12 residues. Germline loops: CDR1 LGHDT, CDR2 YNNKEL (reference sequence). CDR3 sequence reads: CASSPREETQYF. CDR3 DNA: TGTGCCAGCAGCCCTCGGGAAGAGACCCAGTACTTC.

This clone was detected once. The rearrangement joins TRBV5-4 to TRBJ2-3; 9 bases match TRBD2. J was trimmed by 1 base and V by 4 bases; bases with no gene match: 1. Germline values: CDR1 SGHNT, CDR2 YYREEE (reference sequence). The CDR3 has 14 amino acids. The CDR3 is CASSGGGGTDTQYF. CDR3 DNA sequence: TGTGCCAGCAGCGGCGGGGGGGGCACAGATACGCAGTATTTT.

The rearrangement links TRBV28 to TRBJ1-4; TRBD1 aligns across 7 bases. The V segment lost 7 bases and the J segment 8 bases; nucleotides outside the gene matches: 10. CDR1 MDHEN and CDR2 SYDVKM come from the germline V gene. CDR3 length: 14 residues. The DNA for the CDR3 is TGTGCCAGCAACAGGGGCCGGTTGGAGGAAAAACTGTTTTTT. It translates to CASNRGRLEEKLFF.

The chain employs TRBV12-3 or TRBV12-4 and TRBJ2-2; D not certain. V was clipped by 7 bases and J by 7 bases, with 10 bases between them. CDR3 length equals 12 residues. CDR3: CASTHPGGELFF. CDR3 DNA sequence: TGTGCCAGCACGCACCCCGGCGGGGAGCTGTTTTTT.

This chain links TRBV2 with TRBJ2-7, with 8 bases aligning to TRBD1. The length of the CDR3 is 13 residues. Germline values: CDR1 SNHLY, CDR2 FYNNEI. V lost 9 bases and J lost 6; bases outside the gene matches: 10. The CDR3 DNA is TGTGCCAGTGGGCAGGGGGCTGGGTCCGAGCAGTACGTC. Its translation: CASGQGAGSEQYV.

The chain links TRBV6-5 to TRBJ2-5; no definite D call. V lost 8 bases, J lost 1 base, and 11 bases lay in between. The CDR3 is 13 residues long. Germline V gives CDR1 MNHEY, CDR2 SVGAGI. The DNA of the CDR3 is TGTGCCAGCTCCCTCCGTCCCCAAGAGACCCAGTACTTC. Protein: CASSLRPQETQYF.

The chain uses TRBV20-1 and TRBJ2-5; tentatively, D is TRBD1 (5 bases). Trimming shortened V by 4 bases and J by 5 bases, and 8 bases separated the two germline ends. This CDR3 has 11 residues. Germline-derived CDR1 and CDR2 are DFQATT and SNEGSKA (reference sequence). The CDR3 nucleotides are TGCAGTGCTACAGGGATGGAGACCCAGTACTTC. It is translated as CSATGMETQYF.